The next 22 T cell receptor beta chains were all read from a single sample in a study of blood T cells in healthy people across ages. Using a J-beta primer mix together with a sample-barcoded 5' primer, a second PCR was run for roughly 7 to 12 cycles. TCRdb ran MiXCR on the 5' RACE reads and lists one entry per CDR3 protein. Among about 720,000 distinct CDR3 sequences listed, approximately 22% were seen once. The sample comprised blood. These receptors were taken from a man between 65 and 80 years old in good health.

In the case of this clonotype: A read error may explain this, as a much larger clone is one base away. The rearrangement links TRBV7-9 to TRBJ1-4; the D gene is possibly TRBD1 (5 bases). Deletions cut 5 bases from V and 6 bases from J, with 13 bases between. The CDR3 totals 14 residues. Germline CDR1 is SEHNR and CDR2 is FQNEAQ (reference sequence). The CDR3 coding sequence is TGTGCCAGCAGCCGGTGGGGACTCGATGAAAAACTGTTTTTT. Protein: CASSRWGLDEKLFF.

The CDR3: CAWSGGLANTGELFF. CDR3 coding DNA: TGTGCCTGGAGTGGGGGGCTGGCGAACACCGGGGAGCTGTTTTTT. The J gene is TRBJ2-2, the V gene TRBV30, with a possible D match to TRBD1 (6 bases). The CDR3 is 15 residues long. The ends were cut back, 1 base at V and 0 bases at J, with 9 bases in the middle. Germline V CDR1 and CDR2: GTSNPN, SVGIG (reference sequence).

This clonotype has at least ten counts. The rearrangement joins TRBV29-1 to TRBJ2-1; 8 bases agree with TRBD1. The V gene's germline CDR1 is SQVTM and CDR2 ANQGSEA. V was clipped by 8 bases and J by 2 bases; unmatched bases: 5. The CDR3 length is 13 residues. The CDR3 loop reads CSTGQGAYNEQFF. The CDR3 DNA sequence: TGCAGCACAGGACAGGGTGCCTACAATGAGCAGTTCTTC.

The CDR3 is CASSPPYGGTTYNEQFF. CDR3 bases: TGTGCCAGCTCACCACCGTATGGTGGGACCACCTACAATGAGCAGTTCTTC. This rearrangement joins TRBV18 to TRBJ2-1; D may match TRBD1 or TRBD2 (5 bases each). Germline CDR1 KGHSH, CDR2 LQKENI. This CDR3 region has 17 residues. Trimming took 0 bases from V and 2 from J, leaving 14 bases between them.

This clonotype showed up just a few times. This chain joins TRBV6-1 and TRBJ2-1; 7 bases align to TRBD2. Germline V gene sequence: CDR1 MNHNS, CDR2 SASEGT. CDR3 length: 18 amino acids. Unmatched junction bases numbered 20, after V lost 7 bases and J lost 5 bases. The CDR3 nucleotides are TGTGCCAGCACTCCCGATTACGGTGGCGGGAGCGCCCACAATGAGCAGTTCTTC. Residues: CASTPDYGGGSAHNEQFF.

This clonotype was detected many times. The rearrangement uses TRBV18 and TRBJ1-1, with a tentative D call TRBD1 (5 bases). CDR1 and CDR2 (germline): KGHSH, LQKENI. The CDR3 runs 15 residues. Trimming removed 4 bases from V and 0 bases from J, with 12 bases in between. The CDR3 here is CASSQGRGMNTEAFF. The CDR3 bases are TGTGCCAGCTCACAAGGGCGGGGGATGAACACTGAAGCTTTCTTT.

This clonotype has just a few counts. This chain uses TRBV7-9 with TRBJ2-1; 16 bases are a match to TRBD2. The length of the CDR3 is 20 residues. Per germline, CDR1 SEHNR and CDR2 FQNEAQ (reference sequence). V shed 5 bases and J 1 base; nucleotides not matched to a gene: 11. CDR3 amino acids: CASSPPTGTSGRASYNEQFF. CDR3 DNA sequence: TGTGCCAGCAGCCCCCCCACCGGGACTAGCGGGAGGGCATCCTACAATGAGCAGTTCTTC.

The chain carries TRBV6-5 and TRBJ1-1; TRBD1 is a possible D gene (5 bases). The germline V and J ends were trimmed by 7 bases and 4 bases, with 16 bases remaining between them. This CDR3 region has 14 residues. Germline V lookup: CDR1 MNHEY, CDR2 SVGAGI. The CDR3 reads CASTWGMRTTEAFF. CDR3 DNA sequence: TGTGCCAGCACATGGGGGATGAGGACCACTGAAGCTTTCTTT.

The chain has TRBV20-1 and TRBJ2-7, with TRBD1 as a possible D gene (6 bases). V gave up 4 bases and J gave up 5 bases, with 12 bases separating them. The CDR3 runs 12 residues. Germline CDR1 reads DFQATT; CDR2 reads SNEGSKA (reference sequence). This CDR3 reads CSAIQGGNEQYF. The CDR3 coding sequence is TGCAGTGCTATACAGGGCGGCAACGAGCAGTACTTC.

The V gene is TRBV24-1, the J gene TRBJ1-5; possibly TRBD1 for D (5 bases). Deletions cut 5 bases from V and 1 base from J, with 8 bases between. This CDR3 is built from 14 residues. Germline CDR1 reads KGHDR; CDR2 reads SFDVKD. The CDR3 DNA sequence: TGTGCCACCAGTGGAGGGGACAGCAATCAGCCCCAGCATTTT. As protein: CATSGGDSNQPQHF.

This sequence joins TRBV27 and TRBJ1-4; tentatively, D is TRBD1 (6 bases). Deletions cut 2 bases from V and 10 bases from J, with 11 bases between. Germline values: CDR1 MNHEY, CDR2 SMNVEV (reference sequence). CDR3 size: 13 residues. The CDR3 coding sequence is TGTGCCAGCAGTTTACAGGGGACTGCAAAACTGTTTTTT. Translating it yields CASSLQGTAKLFF. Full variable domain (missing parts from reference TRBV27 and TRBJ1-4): EAQVTQNPRYLITVTGKKLTVTCSQNMNHEYMSWYRQDPGLGLRQIYYSMNVEVTDKGDVPEGYKVSRKEKRNFPLILESPSPNQTSLYFCASSLQGTAKLFFGSGTQLSVL.

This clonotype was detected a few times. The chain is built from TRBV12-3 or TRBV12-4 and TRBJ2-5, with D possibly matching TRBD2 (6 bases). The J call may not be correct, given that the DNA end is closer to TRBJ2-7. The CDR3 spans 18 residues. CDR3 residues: CASSLYVQLAPITYEQYV. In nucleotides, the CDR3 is TGTGCCAGCAGTTTATACGTCCAACTAGCCCCCATAACCTACGAGCAGTACGTC.

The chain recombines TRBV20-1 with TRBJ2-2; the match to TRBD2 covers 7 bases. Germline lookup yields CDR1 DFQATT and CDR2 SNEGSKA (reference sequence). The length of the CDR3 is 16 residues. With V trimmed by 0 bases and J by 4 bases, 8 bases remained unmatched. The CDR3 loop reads CSARDRVAGLTGELFF. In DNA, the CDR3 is TGCAGTGCTAGAGATCGGGTAGCGGGTCTCACCGGGGAGCTGTTTTTT.

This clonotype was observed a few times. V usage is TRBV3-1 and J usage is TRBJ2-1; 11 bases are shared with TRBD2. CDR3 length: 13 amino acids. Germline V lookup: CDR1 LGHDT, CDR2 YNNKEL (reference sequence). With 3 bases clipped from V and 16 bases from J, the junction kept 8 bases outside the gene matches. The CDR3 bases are TGTGCCAGCAGCCAGATAGCGGGAGGGCCGGGTTTCTTC. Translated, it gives CASSQIAGGPGFF.

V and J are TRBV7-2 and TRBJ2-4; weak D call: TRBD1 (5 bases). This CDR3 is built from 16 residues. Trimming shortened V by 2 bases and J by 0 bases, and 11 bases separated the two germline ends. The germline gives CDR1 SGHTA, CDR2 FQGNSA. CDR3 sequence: CASSLRGGLAKNIQYF. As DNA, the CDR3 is TGTGCCAGCAGCTTAAGGGGTGGTCTAGCCAAAAACATTCAGTACTTC.

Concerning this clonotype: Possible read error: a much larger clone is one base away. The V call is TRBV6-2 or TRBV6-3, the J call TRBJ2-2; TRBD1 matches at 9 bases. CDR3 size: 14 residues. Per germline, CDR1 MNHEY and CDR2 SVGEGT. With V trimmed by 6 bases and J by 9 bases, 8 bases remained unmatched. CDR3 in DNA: TGTGCCAGCAGACGGACAGGGGTTCTGCGGGAGCTGTTTTTT. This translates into CASRRTGVLRELFF.

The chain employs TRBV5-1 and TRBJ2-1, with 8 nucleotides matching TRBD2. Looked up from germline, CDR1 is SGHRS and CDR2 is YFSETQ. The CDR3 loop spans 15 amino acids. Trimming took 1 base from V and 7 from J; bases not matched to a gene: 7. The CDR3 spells CASSLRAGAQNEQFF. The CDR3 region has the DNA TGCGCCAGCAGCTTGAGAGCGGGAGCGCAAAATGAGCAGTTCTTC.

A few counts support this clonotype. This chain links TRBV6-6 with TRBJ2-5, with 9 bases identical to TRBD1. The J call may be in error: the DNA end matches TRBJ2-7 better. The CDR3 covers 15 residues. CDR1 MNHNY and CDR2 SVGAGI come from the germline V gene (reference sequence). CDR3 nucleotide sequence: TGTGCCAGCAGTTACTTGGGACAGGGAAAATACGAGCAGTACGTC. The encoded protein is CASSYLGQGKYEQYV.

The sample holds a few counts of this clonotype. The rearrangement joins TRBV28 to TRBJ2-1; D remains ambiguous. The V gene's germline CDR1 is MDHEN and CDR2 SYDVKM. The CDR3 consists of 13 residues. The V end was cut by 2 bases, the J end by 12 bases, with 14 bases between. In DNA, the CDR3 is TGTGCCAGCAGTTTAAAGCCGAACCTTTGGCAGTTCTTC. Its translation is CASSLKPNLWQFF.

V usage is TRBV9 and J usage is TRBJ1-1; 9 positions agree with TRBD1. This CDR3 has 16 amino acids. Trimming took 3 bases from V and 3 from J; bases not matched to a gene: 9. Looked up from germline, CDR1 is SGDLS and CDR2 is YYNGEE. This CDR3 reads CASSGGQGGIDTEAFF. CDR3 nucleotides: TGTGCCAGCAGCGGGGGACAGGGAGGAATCGACACTGAAGCTTTCTTT.

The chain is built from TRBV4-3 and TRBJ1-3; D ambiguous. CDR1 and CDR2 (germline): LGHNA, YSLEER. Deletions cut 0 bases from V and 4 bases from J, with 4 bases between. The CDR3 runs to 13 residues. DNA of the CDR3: TGCGCCAGCAGCCAAGAAGACGGAAACACCATATATTTT. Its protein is CASSQEDGNTIYF.

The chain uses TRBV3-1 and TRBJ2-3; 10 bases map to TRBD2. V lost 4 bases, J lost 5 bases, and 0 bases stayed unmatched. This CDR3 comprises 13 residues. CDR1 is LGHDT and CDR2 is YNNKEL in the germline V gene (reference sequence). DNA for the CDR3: TGTGCCAGCAGCCGACTAGCGGGAGATACGCAGTATTTT. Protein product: CASSRLAGDTQYF.